This T cell receptor beta chain was recorded in a study of blood T cell repertoires in COVID-19. Study overall: Collection of acute and convalescent COVID-19 samples took place in the United States, Italy and Spain.

Profiled with immunoSEQ multiplex PCR; TCRdb holds only in-frame clones, not every one. This sample has a few hundred thousand clones, with more than 75% found just once. Assignments of participants to cohorts depended upon their own reported clinical history. Recovery meant two consecutive negative NP/OP PCR tests, professional clearance, or resolved symptoms. The CDR3 runs 18 residues. Trimming cost V 4 bases and J 0 bases, with 19 bases left between them. The germline gives CDR1 MDHEN, CDR2 SYDVKM. The sample consisted of PBMCs or T cells enriched from blood (not recorded which). The source is a woman aged 18-29 years who had recovered from COVID-19. This rearrangement joins TRBV28 to TRBJ1-3, with D possibly being TRBD1 (5 bases). The CDR3 sequence is CASSSRMGRVTSGNTIYF. The CDR3 DNA sequence: TGTGCCAGCAGTTCTAGAATGGGCAGGGTAACCTCTGGAAACACCATATATTTT.